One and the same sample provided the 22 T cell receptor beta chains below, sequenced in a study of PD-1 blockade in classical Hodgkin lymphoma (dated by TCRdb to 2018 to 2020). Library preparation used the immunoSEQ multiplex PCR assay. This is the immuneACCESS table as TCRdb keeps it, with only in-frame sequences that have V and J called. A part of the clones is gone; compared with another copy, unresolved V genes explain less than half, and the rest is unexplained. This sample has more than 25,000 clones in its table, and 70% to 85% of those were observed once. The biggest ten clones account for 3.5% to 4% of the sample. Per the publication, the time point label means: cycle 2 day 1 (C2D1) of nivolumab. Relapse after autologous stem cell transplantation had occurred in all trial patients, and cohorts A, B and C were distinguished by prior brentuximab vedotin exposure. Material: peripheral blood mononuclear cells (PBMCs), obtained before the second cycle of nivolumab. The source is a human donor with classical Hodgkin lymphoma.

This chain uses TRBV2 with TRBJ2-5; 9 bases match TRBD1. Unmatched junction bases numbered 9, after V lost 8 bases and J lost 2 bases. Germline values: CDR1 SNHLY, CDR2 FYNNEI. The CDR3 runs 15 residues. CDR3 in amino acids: CASWGGQGGQETQYF. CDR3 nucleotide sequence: TGTGCCAGCTGGGGGGGACAGGGCGGGCAAGAGACCCAGTACTTC.

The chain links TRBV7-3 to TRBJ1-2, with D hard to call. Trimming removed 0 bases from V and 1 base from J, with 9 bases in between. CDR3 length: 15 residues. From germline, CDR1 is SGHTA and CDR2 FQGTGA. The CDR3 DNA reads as TGTGCCAGCAGCTTAACGGCAGGCGATAACTATGGCTACACCTTC. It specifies CASSLTAGDNYGYTF. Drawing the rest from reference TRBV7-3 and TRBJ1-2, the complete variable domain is GAGVSQTPSNKVTEKGKYVELRCDPISGHTALYWYRQSLGQGPEFLIYFQGTGAADDSGLPNDRFFAVRPEGSVSTLKIQRTERGDSAVYLCASSLTAGDNYGYTFGSGTRLTVV.

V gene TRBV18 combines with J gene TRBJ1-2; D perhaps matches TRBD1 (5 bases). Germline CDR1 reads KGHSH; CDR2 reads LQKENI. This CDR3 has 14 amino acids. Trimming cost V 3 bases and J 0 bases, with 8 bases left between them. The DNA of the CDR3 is TGTGCCAGCTCACCTCAGGGATCTAACTATGGCTACACCTTC. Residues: CASSPQGSNYGYTF.

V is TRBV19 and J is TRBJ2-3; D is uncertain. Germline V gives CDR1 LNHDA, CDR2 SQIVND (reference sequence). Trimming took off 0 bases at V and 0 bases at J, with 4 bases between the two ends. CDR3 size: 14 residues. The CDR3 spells CASSIDGSTDTQYF. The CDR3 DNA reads TGTGCCAGTAGTATAGACGGAAGCACAGATACGCAGTATTTT.

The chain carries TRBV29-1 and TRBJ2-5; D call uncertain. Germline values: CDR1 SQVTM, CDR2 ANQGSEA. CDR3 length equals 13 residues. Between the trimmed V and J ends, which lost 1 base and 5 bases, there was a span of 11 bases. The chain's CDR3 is CSVEASRRETQYF. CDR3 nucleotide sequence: TGCAGCGTTGAAGCCTCCCGACGGGAGACCCAGTACTTC.

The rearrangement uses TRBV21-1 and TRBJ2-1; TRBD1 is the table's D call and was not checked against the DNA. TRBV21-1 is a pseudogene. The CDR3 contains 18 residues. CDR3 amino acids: CASSHCGVGTGRDNEQFF. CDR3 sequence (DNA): TGTGCCAGCAGCCACTGTGGGGTGGGGACAGGGAGGGACAATGAGCAGTTCTTC.

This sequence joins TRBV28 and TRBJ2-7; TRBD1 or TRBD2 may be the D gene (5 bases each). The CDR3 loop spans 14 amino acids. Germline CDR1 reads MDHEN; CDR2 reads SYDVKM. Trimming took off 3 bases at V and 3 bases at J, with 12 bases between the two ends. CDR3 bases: TGTGCCAGCAGTTTGATGGGGGAGTACTACGAGCAGTACTTC. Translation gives CASSLMGEYYEQYF.

CDR3 bases: TGTGCCAGCAGTCCCACCGCGGCGGGAGTTAGAAATGAGCAGTTCTTC. The encoded protein is CASSPTAAGVRNEQFF. The rearrangement joins TRBV6-6 to TRBJ2-1; TRBD2 matches 7 bases. Per the germline V gene, CDR1 is MNHNY and CDR2 is SVGAGI (reference sequence). The CDR3 totals 16 residues. J gave up 7 bases and V 5 bases, and 14 bases lay outside the gene matches.

CDR3 coding DNA: TGCGCCAGCAGCTTGGTGCCGGGGGCTGGCGAAAAACTGTTTTTT. It encodes CASSLVPGAGEKLFF. The chain is built from TRBV5-1 and TRBJ1-4, with a tentative D call TRBD1 (6 bases). The CDR3 contains 15 residues. From germline, CDR1 is SGHRS and CDR2 YFSETQ. V shed 0 bases and J shed 8 bases, with 14 bases lying between them.

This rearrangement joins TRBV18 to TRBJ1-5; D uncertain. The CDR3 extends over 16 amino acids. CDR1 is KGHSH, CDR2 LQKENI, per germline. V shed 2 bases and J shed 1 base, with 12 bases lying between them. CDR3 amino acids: CASSPGQRQSNQPQHF. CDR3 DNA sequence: TGTGCCAGCTCACCAGGGCAGAGGCAGAGCAATCAGCCCCAGCATTTT.

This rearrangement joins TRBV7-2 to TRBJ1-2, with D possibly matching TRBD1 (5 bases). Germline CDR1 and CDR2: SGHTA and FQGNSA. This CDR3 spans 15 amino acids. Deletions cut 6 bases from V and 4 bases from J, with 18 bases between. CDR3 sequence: CASSNLGGVPYGYTF. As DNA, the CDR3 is TGTGCCAGCAGTAATCTCGGGGGGGTCCCCTATGGCTACACCTTC.

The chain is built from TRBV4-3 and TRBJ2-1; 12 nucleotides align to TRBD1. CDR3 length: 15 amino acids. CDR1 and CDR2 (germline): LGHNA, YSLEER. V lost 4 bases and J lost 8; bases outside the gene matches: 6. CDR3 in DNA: TGCGCCAGCAGCCTACGGGACAGGGGGCTGGATGAGCAGTTCTTC. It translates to CASSLRDRGLDEQFF.

The CDR3 sequence: CASSEWAGISNQPQHF. The CDR3 DNA is TGTGCCAGCAGTGAATGGGCAGGAATTAGCAATCAGCCCCAGCATTTT. The chain links TRBV6-1 to TRBJ1-5; D unresolved. The CDR3 is made up of 16 amino acids. In germline, CDR1 is MNHNS, CDR2 SASEGT. V dropped 2 bases and J dropped 0 bases, with 11 bases sitting between them.

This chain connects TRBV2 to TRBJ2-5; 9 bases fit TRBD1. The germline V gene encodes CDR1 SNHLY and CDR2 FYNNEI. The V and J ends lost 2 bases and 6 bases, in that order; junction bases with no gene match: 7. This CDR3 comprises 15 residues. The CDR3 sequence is CASSELGTGIKTQYF. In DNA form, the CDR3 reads TGTGCCAGCAGTGAATTGGGGACAGGGATTAAGACCCAGTACTTC.

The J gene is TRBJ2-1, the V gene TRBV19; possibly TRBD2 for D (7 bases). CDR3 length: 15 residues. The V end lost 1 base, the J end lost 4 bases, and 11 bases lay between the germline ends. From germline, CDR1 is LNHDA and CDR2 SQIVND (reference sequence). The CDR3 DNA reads TGTGCCAGTAGTATAGTCGGGGGGCCATACAATGAGCAGTTCTTC. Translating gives CASSIVGGPYNEQFF.

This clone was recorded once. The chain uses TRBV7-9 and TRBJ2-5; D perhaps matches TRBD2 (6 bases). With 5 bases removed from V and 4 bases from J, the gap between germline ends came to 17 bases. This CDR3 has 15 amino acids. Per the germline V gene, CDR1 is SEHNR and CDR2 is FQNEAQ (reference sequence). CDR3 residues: CASSPRPGVGETQYF. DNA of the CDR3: TGTGCCAGCAGCCCTAGACCGGGAGTAGGAGAGACCCAGTACTTC.

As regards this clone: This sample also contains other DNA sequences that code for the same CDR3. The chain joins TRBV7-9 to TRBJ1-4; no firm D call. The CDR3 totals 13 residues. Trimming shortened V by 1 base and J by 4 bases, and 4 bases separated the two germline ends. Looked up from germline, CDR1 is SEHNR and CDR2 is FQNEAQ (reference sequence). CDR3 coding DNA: TGTGCCAGCAGCTTAGAGGGTAATGAAAAACTGTTTTTT. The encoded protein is CASSLEGNEKLFF.

In DNA, the CDR3 is TGTGCCAGCTCACTACTACTTGGACAGGGGACGAGCGCTGGAAACACCATATATTTT. The encoded protein is CASSLLLGQGTSAGNTIYF. The chain is built from TRBV18 and TRBJ1-3; TRBD1 matches 9 bases. Trimming cost V 4 bases and J 2 bases; bases outside gene matches: 15. The germline CDR1 and CDR2 sequences are KGHSH and LQKENI. The CDR3 covers 19 residues.

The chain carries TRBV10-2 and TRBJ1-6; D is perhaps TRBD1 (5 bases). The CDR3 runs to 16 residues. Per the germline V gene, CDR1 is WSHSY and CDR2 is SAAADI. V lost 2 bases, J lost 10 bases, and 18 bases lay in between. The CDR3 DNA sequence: TGCGCCAGCAGTGAGCCCACTGCAGGGTGGGAATCACCCCTCCACTTT. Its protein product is CASSEPTAGWESPLHF.

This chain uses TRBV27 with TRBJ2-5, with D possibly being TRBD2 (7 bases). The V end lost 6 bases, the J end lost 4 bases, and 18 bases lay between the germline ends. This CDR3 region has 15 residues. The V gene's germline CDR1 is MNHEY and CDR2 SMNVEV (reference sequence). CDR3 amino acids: CASRSLGGGAETQYF. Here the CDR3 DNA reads TGTGCCAGCAGGTCCCTTGGGGGGGGCGCAGAGACCCAGTACTTC.

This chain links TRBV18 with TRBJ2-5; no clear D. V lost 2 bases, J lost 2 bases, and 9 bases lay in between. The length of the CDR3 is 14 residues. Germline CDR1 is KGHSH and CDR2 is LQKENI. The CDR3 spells CASSPSLGQETQYF. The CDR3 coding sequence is TGTGCCAGCTCACCATCGCTAGGACAAGAGACCCAGTACTTC.

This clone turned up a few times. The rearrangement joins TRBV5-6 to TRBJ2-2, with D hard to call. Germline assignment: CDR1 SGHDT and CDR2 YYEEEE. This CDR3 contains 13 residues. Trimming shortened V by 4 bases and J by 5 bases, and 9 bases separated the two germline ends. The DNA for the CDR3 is TGTGCCAGCAGCCTAACCCCGACCGGGGAGCTGTTTTTT. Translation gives CASSLTPTGELFF.